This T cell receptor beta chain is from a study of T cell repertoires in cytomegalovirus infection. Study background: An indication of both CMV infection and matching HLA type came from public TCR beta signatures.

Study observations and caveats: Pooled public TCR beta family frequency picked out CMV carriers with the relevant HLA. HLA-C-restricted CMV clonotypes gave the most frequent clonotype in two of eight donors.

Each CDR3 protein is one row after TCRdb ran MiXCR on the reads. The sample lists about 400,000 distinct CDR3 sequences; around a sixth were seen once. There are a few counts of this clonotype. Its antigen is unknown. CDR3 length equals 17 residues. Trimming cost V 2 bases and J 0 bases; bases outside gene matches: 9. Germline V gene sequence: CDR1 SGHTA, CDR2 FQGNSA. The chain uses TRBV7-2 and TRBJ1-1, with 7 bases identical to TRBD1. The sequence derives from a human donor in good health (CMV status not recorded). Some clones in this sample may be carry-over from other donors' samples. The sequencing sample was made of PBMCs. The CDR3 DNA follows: TGTGCCAGCAGCTTATTCGCAGGGGGGGTTATGAACACTGAAGCTTTCTTT. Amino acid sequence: CASSLFAGGVMNTEAFF. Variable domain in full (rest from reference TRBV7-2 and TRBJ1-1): GAGVSQSPSNKVTEKGKDVELRCDPISGHTALYWYRQSLGQGLEFLIYFQGNSAPDKSGLPSDRFSAERTGGSVSTLTIQRTQQEDSAVYLCASSLFAGGVMNTEAFFGQGTRLTVV.